These 5 T cell receptor beta chains were sequenced from one sample in a study of blood T cell repertoires in COVID-19. The method was immunoSEQ multiplex PCR; TCRdb's version includes in-frame clones alone and lacks a portion of them. The profile covers around 140,000 clones, with 80% to 85% appearing a single time and about 8.4% taken by the ten largest. The sample was peripheral blood. All receptors derive from a woman in her sixties with active or convalescent COVID-19.

V is TRBV5-4 and J is TRBJ2-6; D ambiguous. The CDR3 sequence is 15 residues long. V lost 6 bases and J 2 bases, leaving 12 bases between the germline ends. Germline V gene sequence: CDR1 SGHNT, CDR2 YYREEE (reference sequence). CDR3 sequence reads: CASTEQYPGANVLTF. CDR3 nucleotide sequence: TGTGCCAGCACCGAACAGTATCCTGGGGCCAACGTCCTGACTTTC.

The gene calls are TRBV3-1 (or the pseudogene TRBV3-2) and TRBJ1-6; no definite D call. Germline values: CDR1 LGHDT, CDR2 YNNKEL (reference sequence). The CDR3 spans 15 residues. Between the trimmed V and J ends, which lost 2 bases and 7 bases, there was a span of 12 bases. This CDR3 reads CASSQSPTPNSPLHF. CDR3 sequence (DNA): TGTGCCAGCAGCCAAAGCCCTACCCCCAATTCACCCCTCCACTTT.

The chain couples TRBV28 to TRBJ2-5; TRBD2 might be the D (5 bases). In germline, CDR1 is MDHEN, CDR2 SYDVKM. Trimming cost V 3 bases and J 4 bases, with 15 bases left between them. The CDR3 extends over 15 amino acids. CDR3 region: CASSFRTGGVETQYF. Written as DNA, the CDR3 is TGTGCCAGCAGTTTCCGGACCGGAGGAGTAGAGACCCAGTACTTC.

V gene TRBV10-2 combines with J gene TRBJ2-3; TRBD2 matches 10 bases. V lost 4 bases and J lost 7; bases outside the gene matches: 5. Per the germline V gene, CDR1 is WSHSY and CDR2 is SAAADI. The CDR3 consists of 14 residues. CDR3 coding DNA: TGCGCCAGCAGTGCAGCGGGGGGGCGGAATACGCAGTATTTT. Protein: CASSAAGGRNTQYF.

DNA of the CDR3: TGCGCCAGCAGCCAAGATAATTTTAGCAATCAGCCCCAGCATTTT. Its translation is CASSQDNFSNQPQHF. This chain links TRBV4-1 with TRBJ1-5, with D unresolved. Germline CDR1 is MGHRA and CDR2 is YSYEKL. The CDR3 runs to 15 residues. The ends were cut back, 0 bases at V and 0 bases at J, with 6 bases in the middle.